What follows describes a single T cell receptor beta chain. What it recognizes is unknown. These data are taken from a study of cytomegalovirus exposure and HLA in healthy donors. On the study more broadly: Sequencing of 150 million to 200 million T cells in an earlier analysis found under 120 million unique TCR beta sequences.

V shed 4 bases, J shed 3 bases, and the junction held 3 bases outside the gene matches. The CDR3 has 14 residues. The germline CDR1 and CDR2 sequences are SGDLS and YYNGEE. Researchers ran the PCR with 60 Vbeta and 13 Jbeta primers. The assay was immunoSEQ multiplex PCR, and TCRdb's table has in-frame clones only and misses some. The sample holds around 220,000 clones, 70% to 85% seen once. General observations from the study: An ancestry cluster, one associated with Asian ancestry, reportedly showed fewer N-insertions than the roughly 670-donor mean in a later analysis.

Material: PBMCs. The origin of this receptor is a girl aged 2 to 9 in good health and CMV-seronegative. The chain joins TRBV9 to TRBJ2-3; 9 nucleotides align to TRBD1. Written as DNA, the CDR3 is TGTGCCAGCAGCTGGGACAGGGAGACAGATACGCAGTATTTT. Translating gives CASSWDRETDTQYF.